The 17 T cell receptor beta chains presented below share a single source sample, sequenced in a study of T cell clonality in common variable immunodeficiency. Study results and limitations: Fewer deletions and N-nucleotide insertions were reportedly seen in common variable immunodeficiency TCR beta sequences.

These receptors have no identified antigens. The table came from immunoSEQ multiplex PCR; TCRdb's copy has only in-frame clones and leaves some out. In all, the sample yields roughly 15,000 clones. Sequencing was done on a sample of peripheral blood mononuclear cells. The receptors were sampled from a human donor with common variable immunodeficiency.

With regard to this clone: The read finishes 3 residues shy of the CDR3 end, and the germline J gene is used to complete it. This same CDR3 is encoded by further DNA sequences in the sample. This chain connects TRBV5-4 to TRBJ2-5, with a tentative D call TRBD1 (5 bases). CDR3 length equals 13 residues. The V and J ends lost 3 bases and 1 base respectively, with 7 bases between them. The germline V gene has CDR1 SGHNT and CDR2 YYREEE (reference sequence). The DNA read from the CDR3 is TGTGCCAGCAGCTCAGGGCCCCAAGAGACC. It encodes CASSSGPQET. The entire CDR3 protein reads CASSSGPQETQYF.

Concerning this clone: The read finishes 3 residues shy of the CDR3 end, and the germline J gene is used to complete it. The rearrangement links TRBV18 to TRBJ2-7; D perhaps matches TRBD2 (5 bases). Germline assignment: CDR1 KGHSH and CDR2 LQKENI. V lost 3 bases to trimming and J lost 4 bases, with 16 bases between them. This CDR3 is built from 15 residues. CDR3 sequence reads: CASSPREGAPYEQYF. CDR3 DNA, as far as it was read: TGTGCCAGCTCACCCCGCGAGGGCGCCCCTTACGAG. Combining the CDR3 with reference TRBV18 and TRBJ2-7 gives the whole variable domain NAGVMQNPRHLVRRRGQEARLRCSPMKGHSHVYWYRQLPEEGLKFMVYLQKENIIDESGMPKERFSAEFPKEGPSILRIQQVVRGDSAAYFCASSPREGAPYEQYFGPGTRLTVT.

About this clone itself: The read halts 3 residues ahead of the CDR3 end, with the missing end drawn from the germline J gene. The V and J genes are TRBV5-1 and TRBJ2-7; D remains unclear. Per germline, CDR1 SGHRS and CDR2 YFSETQ. The CDR3 has 14 residues. Between the trimmed V and J ends, which lost 4 bases and 0 bases, there was a span of 11 bases. CDR3: CASSPAASSYEQYF. The CDR3 bases that were read are TGCGCCAGCAGCCCGGCGGCAAGCTCCTACGAG. The variable domain in full, with the rest retrieved from reference TRBV5-1 and TRBJ2-7, is KAGVTQTPRYLIKTRGQQVTLSCSPISGHRSVSWYQQTPGQGLQFLFEYFSETQRNKGNFPGRFSGRQFSNSRSEMNVSTLELGDSALYLCASSPAASSYEQYFGPGTRLTVT.

This clone is deemed medium-sized (0.01 to 0.1%) by its frequency. Coverage ceases 3 residues before the CDR3 finishes, and the germline J gene fills in the end. The chain has TRBV19 and TRBJ1-4, with 8 nucleotides matching TRBD1. V dropped 10 bases and J dropped 8; count of bases not matched to a gene: 9. Germline V lookup: CDR1 LNHDA, CDR2 SQIVND (reference sequence). The CDR3 is made up of 13 amino acids. The covered CDR3 bases are TGTGCCACGCAGGGGGCGCTTCGGGAAAAA. Its protein is CATQGALREK. The whole CDR3 is CATQGALREKLFF.

As concerns this clone: The sequenced fragment ends 3 residues before the CDR3 boundary, so the rest is inferred from the germline J gene. The chain joins TRBV20-1 to TRBJ2-7; the match to TRBD2 covers 8 bases. Germline V CDR1 and CDR2: DFQATT, SNEGSKA (reference sequence). After removal of 3 bases from V and 6 bases from J, the junction contained 28 bases not matched to a gene. The CDR3 totals 20 residues. The CDR3 DNA, read in part, is TGCAGTGCTAGTCCGCTCGGGGTGACTAGCGTTCAAGGGCGGCAAGGCGAG. Protein product: CSASPLGVTSVQGRQGE. The whole CDR3 protein is CSASPLGVTSVQGRQGEQYF.

In regard to this clone: Read data end 3 residues before the CDR3 end; the end is taken from the germline J gene. This chain joins TRBV18 and TRBJ1-1, with 8 bases aligning to TRBD1. The CDR3 is made up of 16 amino acids. CDR1 is KGHSH and CDR2 is LQKENI in the germline V gene. V trimming: 3 bases; J trimming: 5 bases; junction bases outside the gene matches: 11. Incomplete CDR3 DNA: TGTGCCAGCTCACCTCCTTCAGGGGGCGCTTGGACTGAA. Its translation is CASSPPSGGAWTE. The full CDR3 reads CASSPPSGGAWTEAFF. The full variable domain, with the rest looked up from reference TRBV18 and TRBJ1-1, is NAGVMQNPRHLVRRRGQEARLRCSPMKGHSHVYWYRQLPEEGLKFMVYLQKENIIDESGMPKERFSAEFPKEGPSILRIQQVVRGDSAAYFCASSPPSGGAWTEAFFGQGTRLTVV.

On this clone itself: With the read ending 3 residues before the CDR3 end, the germline J gene is used to fill in that end. The chain employs TRBV9 and TRBJ2-1; TRBD2 matches at 10 bases. The CDR3 contains 16 residues. V gave up 3 bases and J gave up 8 bases; unmatched junction bases: 11. The V gene's germline CDR1 is SGDLS and CDR2 YYNGEE. CDR3 DNA (partial): TGTGCCAGCAGCGCCCATTCTAGCGGGAGAAGTGATGAG. Translation: CASSAHSSGRSDE. The full CDR3 protein is CASSAHSSGRSDEQFF.

In the case of this clone: Sequencing ends 3 residues short of the CDR3 end; the germline J gene provides the rest. The rearrangement links TRBV4-1 to TRBJ2-2, with 10 bases aligning to TRBD1. After removal of 6 bases from V and 6 bases from J, the junction contained 7 bases not matched to a gene. The CDR3 sequence is 15 residues long. Germline CDR1 is MGHRA and CDR2 is YSYEKL. The covered CDR3 bases are TGCGCCAGCAGGTGGGACAGGGGTAATTCCGGGGAG. Translated, it gives CASRWDRGNSGE. The CDR3 as a whole reads CASRWDRGNSGELFF.

In regard to this clone: The CDR3 end falls 3 residues outside the read, so it is completed with the germline J gene. The chain combines TRBV29-1 with TRBJ2-3; 7 bases align to TRBD1. The CDR3 totals 13 residues. Looked up from germline, CDR1 is SQVTM and CDR2 is ANQGSEA. After removal of 7 bases from V and 8 bases from J, the junction contained 12 bases not matched to a gene. The chain's CDR3 is CSAGQTEQGTQYF. CDR3 DNA (partial): TGCAGCGCGGGACAGACGGAGCAAGGTACG.

The part of the CDR3 DNA that was read is TGCAGCGTTGAAACAGGGAGAGGGAACACTGAA. Its protein product is CSVETGRGNTE. From start to end, the CDR3 is CSVETGRGNTEAFF. This chain connects TRBV29-1 to TRBJ1-1, with a possible D match to TRBD1 (6 bases). The CDR3 extends 3 residues past the end of the read, so its final part is completed from the germline J gene. CDR3 length equals 14 residues. Germline V CDR1 and CDR2: SQVTM, ANQGSEA. The V gene lost 2 bases and the J gene lost 1 base, with 11 bases spanning the gap. The complete variable domain, with remaining parts taken from reference TRBV29-1 and TRBJ1-1, reads SAVISQKPSRDICQRGTSLTIQCQVDSQVTMMFWYRQQPGQSLTLIATANQGSEATYESGFVIDKFPISRPNLTFSTLTVSNMSPEDSSIYLCSVETGRGNTEAFFGQGTRLTVV.

Remarks on this clone: Coverage ceases 3 residues before the CDR3 finishes, and the germline J gene fills in the end. The chain employs TRBV7-9 and TRBJ2-3, with D perhaps matching TRBD1 (6 bases). Trimming left V 2 bases short and J 3 bases short, with 9 bases between. The germline V gene encodes CDR1 SEHNR and CDR2 FQNEAQ (reference sequence). The CDR3 contains 14 residues. The covered CDR3 bases are TGTGCCAGCAGCTTAAGGGGGAGAACAGATACG. Residues: CASSLRGRTDT. The whole CDR3 sequence is CASSLRGRTDTQYF.

Note on this clone: Read data end 3 residues before the CDR3 end; the end is taken from the germline J gene. The V call is TRBV27, the J call TRBJ2-3; TRBD2 aligns across 7 bases. This CDR3 is built from 15 residues. J lost 5 bases, V lost 3 bases, and 8 bases had no gene match. Germline V gene data show CDR1 as MNHEY and CDR2 as SMNVEV (reference sequence). CDR3 loop: CASSFWTSGEDTQYF. The sequenced part of the CDR3 DNA is TGTGCCAGCAGTTTTTGGACTAGTGGGGAAGATACG.

About this clone: From the germline J gene comes the end of the CDR3, since the read stops 3 residues before it. V usage is TRBV30 and J usage is TRBJ2-7; TRBD1 is a possible D gene (6 bases). This CDR3 contains 13 residues. Germline assignment: CDR1 GTSNPN and CDR2 SVGIG (reference sequence). Trimming shortened V by 1 base and J by 4 bases, and 11 bases separated the two germline ends. The chain's CDR3 is CAWSEQGLYEQYF. Incomplete CDR3 DNA: TGTGCCTGGAGTGAACAGGGTTTGTACGAG. The full variable domain, its missing parts supplied by reference TRBV30 and TRBJ2-7, is SQTIHQWPATLVQPVGSPLSLECTVEGTSNPNLYWYRQAAGRGLQLLFYSVGIGQISSEVPQNLSASRPQDRQFILSSKKLLLSDSGFYLCAWSEQGLYEQYFGPGTRLTVT.

The chain's CDR3 is CASSVEGLPYNEQFF. CDR3 DNA (partial): TGTGCCAGCAGTGTTGAAGGACTCCCCTACAATGAG. The V gene is TRBV6-1, the J gene TRBJ2-1; TRBD2 is a possible D gene (5 bases). The DNA ends 3 residues before the CDR3 does, and the rest of the CDR3 is filled in from the germline J gene. The germline CDR1 and CDR2 sequences are MNHNS and SASEGT. V lost 4 bases to trimming and J lost 2 bases, with 12 bases between them. The length of the CDR3 is 15 residues.

Regarding this clone: The CDR3 extends 3 residues past the end of the read, so its final part is completed from the germline J gene. V gene TRBV19 combines with J gene TRBJ1-1, with 7 bases aligning to TRBD1. In germline, CDR1 is LNHDA, CDR2 SQIVND (reference sequence). J was trimmed by 3 bases and V by 4 bases; bases with no gene match: 8. The CDR3 consists of 15 residues. The CDR3 bases that were read are TGTGCCAGTAGTAGGGGTCGACAGGGCGACACTGAA. This gives the protein CASSRGRQGDTE. The full CDR3 is CASSRGRQGDTEAFF. Full variable domain (rest looked up from reference TRBV19 and TRBJ1-1): DGGITQSPKYLFRKEGQNVTLSCEQNLNHDAMYWYRQDPGQGLRLIYYSQIVNDFQKGDIAEGYSVSREKKESFPLTVTSAQKNPTAFYLCASSRGRQGDTEAFFGQGTRLTVV.

CDR3 bases read: TGCAGTGCTCCAACCGTCATTCCGACTAGCGGGATAGACGAG. Translation gives CSAPTVIPTSGIDE. The entire CDR3 protein is CSAPTVIPTSGIDEQYF. The chain is built from TRBV20-1 and TRBJ2-7, with 11 nucleotides matching TRBD2. The read gets to within 3 residues of the CDR3 end, and the germline J gene fills in the rest. The CDR3 sequence is 17 residues long. The V segment lost 5 bases and the J segment 5 bases; nucleotides outside the gene matches: 17. Germline V CDR1 and CDR2: DFQATT, SNEGSKA (reference sequence).

To note about this clone: The read gets to within 3 residues of the CDR3 end, and the germline J gene fills in the rest. V gene TRBV30 combines with J gene TRBJ2-3; 9 nucleotides align to TRBD2. Germline CDR1 and CDR2: GTSNPN and SVGIG (reference sequence). The V gene end was trimmed by 1 base and the J gene end by 2 bases; junction bases not matched to a gene: 7. This CDR3 has 16 residues. CDR3 DNA, as far as it was read: TGTGCCTGGAGTGGGAGAGCGGGAGGTTACACAGATACG. Translated: CAWSGRAGGYTDT. In full, the CDR3 is CAWSGRAGGYTDTQYF.